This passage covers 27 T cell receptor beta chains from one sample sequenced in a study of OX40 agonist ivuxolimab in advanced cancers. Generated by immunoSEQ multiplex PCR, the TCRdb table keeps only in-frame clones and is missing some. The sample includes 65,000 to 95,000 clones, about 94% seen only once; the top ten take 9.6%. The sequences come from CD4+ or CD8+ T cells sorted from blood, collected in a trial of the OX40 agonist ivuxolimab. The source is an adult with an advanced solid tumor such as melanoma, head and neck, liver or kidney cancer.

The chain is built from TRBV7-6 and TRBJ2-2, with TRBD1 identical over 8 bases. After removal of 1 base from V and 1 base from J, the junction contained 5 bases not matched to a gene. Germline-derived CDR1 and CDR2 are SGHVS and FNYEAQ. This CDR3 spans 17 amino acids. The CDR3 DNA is TGTGCCAGCAGCTTAGAGCAGGGGGCGGGGAACACCGGGGAGCTGTTTTTT. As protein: CASSLEQGAGNTGELFF.

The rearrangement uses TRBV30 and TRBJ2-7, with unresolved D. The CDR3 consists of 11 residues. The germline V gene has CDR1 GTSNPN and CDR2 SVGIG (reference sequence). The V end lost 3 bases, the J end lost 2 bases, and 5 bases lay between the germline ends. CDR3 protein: CAWSATYEQYF. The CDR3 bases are TGTGCCTGGAGCGCGACCTACGAGCAGTACTTC.

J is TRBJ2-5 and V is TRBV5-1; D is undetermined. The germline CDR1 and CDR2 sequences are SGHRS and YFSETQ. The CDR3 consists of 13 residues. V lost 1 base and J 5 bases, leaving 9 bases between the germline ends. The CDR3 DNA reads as TGCGCCAGCAGCTTGTTCCGTCGGGAGACCCAGTACTTC. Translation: CASSLFRRETQYF. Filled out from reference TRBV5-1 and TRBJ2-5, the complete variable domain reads KAGVTQTPRYLIKTRGQQVTLSCSPISGHRSVSWYQQTPGQGLQFLFEYFSETQRNKGNFPGRFSGRQFSNSRSEMNVSTLELGDSALYLCASSLFRRETQYFGPGTRLLVL.

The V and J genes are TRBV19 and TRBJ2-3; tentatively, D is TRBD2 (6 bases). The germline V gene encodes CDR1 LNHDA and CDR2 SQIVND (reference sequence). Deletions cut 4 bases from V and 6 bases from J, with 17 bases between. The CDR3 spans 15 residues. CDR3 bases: TGTGCCAGTAGTACCTGGGACTCCACCGGGGATACGCAGTATTTT. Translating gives CASSTWDSTGDTQYF.

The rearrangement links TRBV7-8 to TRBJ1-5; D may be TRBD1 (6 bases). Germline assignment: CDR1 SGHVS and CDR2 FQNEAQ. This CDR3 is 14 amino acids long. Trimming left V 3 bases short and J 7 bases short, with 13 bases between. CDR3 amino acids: CASSLRQGSQPQHF. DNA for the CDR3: TGTGCCAGCAGCTTGAGGCAGGGGTCCCAGCCCCAGCATTTT.

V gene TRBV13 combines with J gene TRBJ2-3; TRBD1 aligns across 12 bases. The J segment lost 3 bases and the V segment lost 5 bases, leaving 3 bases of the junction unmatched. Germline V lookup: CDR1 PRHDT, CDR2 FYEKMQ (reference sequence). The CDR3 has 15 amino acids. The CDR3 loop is CASSAGQGATDTQYF. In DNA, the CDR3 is TGTGCCAGCAGCGCGGGACAGGGGGCAACAGATACGCAGTATTTT.

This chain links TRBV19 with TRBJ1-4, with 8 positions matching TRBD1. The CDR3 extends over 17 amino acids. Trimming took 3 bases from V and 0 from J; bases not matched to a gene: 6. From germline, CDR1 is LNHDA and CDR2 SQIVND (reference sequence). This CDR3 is CASSIPGGGTTNEKLFF. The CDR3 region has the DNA TGTGCCAGTAGTATTCCAGGGGGCGGGACAACTAATGAAAAACTGTTTTTT. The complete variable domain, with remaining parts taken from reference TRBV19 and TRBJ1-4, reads DGGITQSPKYLFRKEGQNVTLSCEQNLNHDAMYWYRQDPGQGLRLIYYSQIVNDFQKGDIAEGYSVSREKKESFPLTVTSAQKNPTAFYLCASSIPGGGTTNEKLFFGSGTQLSVL.

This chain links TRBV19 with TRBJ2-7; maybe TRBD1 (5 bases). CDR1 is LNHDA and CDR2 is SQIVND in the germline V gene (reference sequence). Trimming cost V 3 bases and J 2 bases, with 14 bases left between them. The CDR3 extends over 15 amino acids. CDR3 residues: CASSIPRDSAYEQYF. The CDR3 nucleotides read TGTGCCAGTAGTATTCCTCGAGACAGCGCCTACGAGCAGTACTTC.

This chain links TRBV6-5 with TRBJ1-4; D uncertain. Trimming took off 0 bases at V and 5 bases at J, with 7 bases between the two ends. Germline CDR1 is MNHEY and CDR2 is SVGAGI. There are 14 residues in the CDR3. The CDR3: CASSYSAGNEKLFF. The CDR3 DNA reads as TGTGCCAGCAGTTACTCAGCGGGGAATGAAAAACTGTTTTTT.

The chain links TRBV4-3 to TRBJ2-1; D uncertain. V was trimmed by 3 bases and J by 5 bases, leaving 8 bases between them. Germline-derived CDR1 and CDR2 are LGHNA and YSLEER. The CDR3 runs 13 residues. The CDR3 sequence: CASSHPSNNEQFF. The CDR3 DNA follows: TGCGCCAGCAGCCATCCCAGTAACAATGAGCAGTTCTTC.

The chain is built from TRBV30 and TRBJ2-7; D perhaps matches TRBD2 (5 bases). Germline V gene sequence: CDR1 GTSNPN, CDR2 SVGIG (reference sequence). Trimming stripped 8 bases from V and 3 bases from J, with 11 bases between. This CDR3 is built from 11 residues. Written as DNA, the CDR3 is TGTGCCGGACTTAGCGTCTACGAGCAGTACTTC. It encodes CAGLSVYEQYF.

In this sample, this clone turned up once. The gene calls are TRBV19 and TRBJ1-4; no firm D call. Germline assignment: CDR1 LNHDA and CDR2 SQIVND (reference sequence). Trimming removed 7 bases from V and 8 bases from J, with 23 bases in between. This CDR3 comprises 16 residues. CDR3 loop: CASTGPGQNWKEKLFF. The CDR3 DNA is TGTGCCAGTACCGGACCCGGGCAAAACTGGAAGGAAAAACTGTTTTTT.

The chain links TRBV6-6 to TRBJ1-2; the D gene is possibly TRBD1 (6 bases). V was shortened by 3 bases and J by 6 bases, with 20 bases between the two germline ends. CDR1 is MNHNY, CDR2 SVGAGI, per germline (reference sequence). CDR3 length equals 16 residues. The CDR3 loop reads CASSYYLGGAGDGYTF. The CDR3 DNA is TGTGCCAGCAGTTATTATTTGGGGGGGGCTGGCGATGGCTACACCTTC.

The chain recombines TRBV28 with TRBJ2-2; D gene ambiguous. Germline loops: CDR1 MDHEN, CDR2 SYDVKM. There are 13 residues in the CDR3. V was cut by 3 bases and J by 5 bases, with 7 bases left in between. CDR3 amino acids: CASSLKVTGELFF. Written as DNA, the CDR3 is TGTGCCAGCAGTTTGAAGGTGACCGGGGAGCTGTTTTTT.

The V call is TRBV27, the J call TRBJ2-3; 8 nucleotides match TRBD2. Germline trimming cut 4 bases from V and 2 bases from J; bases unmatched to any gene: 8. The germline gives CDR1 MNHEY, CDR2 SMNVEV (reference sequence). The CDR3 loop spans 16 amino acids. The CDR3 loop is CASSSSTGGDTDTQYF. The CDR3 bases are TGTGCCAGCAGTTCCTCTACGGGGGGGGACACAGATACGCAGTATTTT.

The CDR3 loop reads CASSEQDPYRRNTEAFF. The CDR3 region has the DNA TGTGCCAGCAGTGAGCAGGACCCCTATAGGAGGAACACTGAAGCTTTCTTT. This chain joins TRBV25-1 and TRBJ1-1; D not resolved. V shed 3 bases and J shed 1 base, with 18 bases lying between them. This CDR3 comprises 17 residues. The germline gives CDR1 MGHDK, CDR2 SYGVNS.

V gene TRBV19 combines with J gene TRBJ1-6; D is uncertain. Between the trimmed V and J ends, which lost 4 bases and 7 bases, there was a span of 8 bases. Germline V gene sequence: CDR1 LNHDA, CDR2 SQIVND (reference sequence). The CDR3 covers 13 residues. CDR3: CASSTNENSPLHF. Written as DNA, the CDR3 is TGTGCCAGTAGTACTAACGAGAATTCACCCCTCCACTTT.

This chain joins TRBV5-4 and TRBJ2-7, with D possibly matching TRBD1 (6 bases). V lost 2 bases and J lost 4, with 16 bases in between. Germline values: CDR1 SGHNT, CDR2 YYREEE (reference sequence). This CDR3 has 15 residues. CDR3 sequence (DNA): TGTGCCAGCAGCTTTGCCCCGGGACACCGTTACGAGCAGTACTTC. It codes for CASSFAPGHRYEQYF.

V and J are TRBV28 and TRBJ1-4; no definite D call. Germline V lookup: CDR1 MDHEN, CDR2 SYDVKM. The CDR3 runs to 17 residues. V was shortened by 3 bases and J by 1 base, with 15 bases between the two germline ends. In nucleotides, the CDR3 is TGTGCCAGCAGTTTGCGTTTGGGCGATCGAACTAATGAAAAACTGTTTTTT. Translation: CASSLRLGDRTNEKLFF. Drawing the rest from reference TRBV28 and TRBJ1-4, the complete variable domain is DVKVTQSSRYLVKRTGEKVFLECVQDMDHENMFWYRQDPGLGLRLIYFSYDVKMKEKGDIPEGYSVSREKKERFSLILESASTNQTSMYLCASSLRLGDRTNEKLFFGSGTQLSVL.

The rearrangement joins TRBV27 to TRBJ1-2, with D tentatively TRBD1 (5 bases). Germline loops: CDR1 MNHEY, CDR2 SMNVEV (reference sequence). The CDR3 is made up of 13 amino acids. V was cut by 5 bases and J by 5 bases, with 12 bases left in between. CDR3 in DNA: TGTGCCAGCAGTCTCCAGGGCCCTTATGGCTACACCTTC. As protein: CASSLQGPYGYTF.

The CDR3 reads CASSLTLNTEAFF. CDR3 nucleotides: TGTGCCAGCAGCTTGACTTTGAACACTGAAGCTTTCTTT. The rearrangement joins TRBV7-6 to TRBJ1-1; D is unclear. The CDR3 length is 13 residues. The V and J ends lost 3 bases and 0 bases respectively, with 5 bases between them. The germline V gene has CDR1 SGHVS and CDR2 FNYEAQ.

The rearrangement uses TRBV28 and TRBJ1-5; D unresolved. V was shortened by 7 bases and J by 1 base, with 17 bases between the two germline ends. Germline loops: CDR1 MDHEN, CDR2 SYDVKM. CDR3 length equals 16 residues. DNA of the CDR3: TGTGCCAGCACCCTAGTGAGGGAGCGAAGCAATCAGCCCCAGCATTTT. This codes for CASTLVRERSNQPQHF.

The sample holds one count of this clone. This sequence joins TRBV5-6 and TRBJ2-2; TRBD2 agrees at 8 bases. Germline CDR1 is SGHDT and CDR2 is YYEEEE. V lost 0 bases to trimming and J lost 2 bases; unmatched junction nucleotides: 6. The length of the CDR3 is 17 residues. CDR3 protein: CASSLAALAGNTGELFF. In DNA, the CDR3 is TGTGCCAGCAGCTTGGCCGCGCTAGCGGGTAACACCGGGGAGCTGTTTTTT.

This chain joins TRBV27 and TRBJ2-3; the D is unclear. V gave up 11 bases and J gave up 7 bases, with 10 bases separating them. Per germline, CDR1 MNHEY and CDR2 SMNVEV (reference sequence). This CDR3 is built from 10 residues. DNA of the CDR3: TGTGCCGTAGGCTCAAATACGCAGTATTTT. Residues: CAVGSNTQYF.

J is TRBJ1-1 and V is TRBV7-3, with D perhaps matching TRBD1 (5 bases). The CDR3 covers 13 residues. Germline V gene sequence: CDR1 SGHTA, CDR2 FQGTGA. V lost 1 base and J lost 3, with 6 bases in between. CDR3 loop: CASSLMGDTEAFF. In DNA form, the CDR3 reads TGTGCCAGCAGCTTAATGGGGGACACTGAAGCTTTCTTT. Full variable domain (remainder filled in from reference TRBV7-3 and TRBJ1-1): GAGVSQTPSNKVTEKGKYVELRCDPISGHTALYWYRQSLGQGPEFLIYFQGTGAADDSGLPNDRFFAVRPEGSVSTLKIQRTERGDSAVYLCASSLMGDTEAFFGQGTRLTVV.

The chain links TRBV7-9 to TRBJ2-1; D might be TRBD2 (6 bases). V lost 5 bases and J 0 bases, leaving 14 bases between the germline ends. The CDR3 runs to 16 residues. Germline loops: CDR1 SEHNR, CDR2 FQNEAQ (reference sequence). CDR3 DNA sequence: TGTGCCAGCAGCCCCAGTAGGGGAGGCTCCTACAATGAGCAGTTCTTC. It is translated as CASSPSRGGSYNEQFF.

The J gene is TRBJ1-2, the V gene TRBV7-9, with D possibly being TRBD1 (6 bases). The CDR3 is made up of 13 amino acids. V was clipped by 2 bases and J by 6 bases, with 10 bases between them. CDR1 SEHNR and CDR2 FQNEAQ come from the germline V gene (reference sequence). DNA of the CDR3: TGTGCCAGCAGCTTATCACAGGGAGATGGCTACACCTTC. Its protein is CASSLSQGDGYTF.